Reported below is one TCR beta chain. This clonotype has a count of ten or more. Its antigen is unknown. Per-base qualities were not stored, and no clone one base away is much larger. The time point tag for this specimen amounts to: before trial treatment. Donors were enrolled in RACIN, a single-arm phase I dose-escalation trial combining nivolumab, ipilimumab, aspirin, low-dose cyclophosphamide and low-dose radiotherapy. To be eligible, a patient needed to have an advanced solid tumor that was TIL-negative. These data originate in a study of low-dose radiotherapy and immunotherapy resistance in tumors (dated by TCRdb to between 2020 and 2023). Turning to the overall study: Cohort 1 received 0.5 Gy per fraction every 2 weeks, with a prescribed total PTV dose of 6.5 Gy. Patients in Cohort 2 were given 1 Gy per fraction every two weeks, for a total of 13 Gy across 26 weeks. Nivolumab was administered intravenously as a 240 mg flat dose every two weeks, and ipilimumab was administered intravenously at 1 mg/kg every six weeks. Every two weeks, patients got intravenous cyclophosphamide at 200 mg/m2, given one day ahead of each radiation and immunotherapy administration. Starting on cycle 1 day 1, patients took 300 mg of aspirin by mouth once a day for four cycles. No randomization into treatment groups was done for the people taking part in the trial. The translational analysis covered eight patients: three from the first dose cohort and the first five from the second dose cohort.

Sequencing used an Illumina HiSeq 2500. Superscript III and a set of TRAV- and TRBV-specific primers were used to synthesize first-strand cDNA, so that both TCRalpha and TCRbeta chains were covered. TCRs were amplified with Phusion for roughly 20 PCR cycles using a constant-region primer together with the adapter attached to the V primers. Amplification of the isolated mRNA was done with the MessageAmp II aRNA Amplification Kit, which involved a roughly 17-hour in vitro transcription at 37 degrees C. The Dynabeads mRNA DIRECT Purification Kit was used to isolate mRNA for TCR sequencing. Indexed Illumina adapters were added in a second roughly 26-cycle Phusion PCR, and the resulting products were purified with AMPure XP beads. The authors' pipeline ran thus. Using custom Perl scripts, TCR sequences encoding the same protein were pooled, out-of-frame sequences were removed, and the abundance of each clonotype was computed. The analysis excluded TCR sequences that were supported by just one read. The metrics used to describe the repertoires included Shannon entropy, Gini index, clonality, richness, and the frequency of TCRs shared between repertoires. TCRdb applied fastp at Q25 and MiXCR to the public reads, then kept only in-frame beta chains. Records with the same CDR3 protein are collapsed into one entry carrying the most frequent genes and DNA. The V and J calls, along with clone size, are taken from TCRdb and not from the paper's own processing. The sample table holds around 83,000 distinct CDR3 sequences, of which around 18% were seen once. About 5.5% of the sample is taken by the ten largest.

Reading the germline V gene gives CDR1 ENHRY and CDR2 SYGVKD. The CDR3 spans 11 residues, from the cysteine through the phenylalanine. The kept DNA is CDR3 alone, 33 bases in frame from the first base. The V end loses 8 bases and the J end loses 1 base, and a stretch of 6 bases separates them. The input for sequencing was PBMCs, taken before treatment. The sequence is built from TRBV10-3 and TRBJ2-7, with the identity of the D gene unclear. The receptor's source is a male donor with prostate cancer. The DNA sequence reads TGTGCCATCGGTCCTTCCTACGAGCAGTACTTC. Translated, it reads CAIGPSYEQYF.